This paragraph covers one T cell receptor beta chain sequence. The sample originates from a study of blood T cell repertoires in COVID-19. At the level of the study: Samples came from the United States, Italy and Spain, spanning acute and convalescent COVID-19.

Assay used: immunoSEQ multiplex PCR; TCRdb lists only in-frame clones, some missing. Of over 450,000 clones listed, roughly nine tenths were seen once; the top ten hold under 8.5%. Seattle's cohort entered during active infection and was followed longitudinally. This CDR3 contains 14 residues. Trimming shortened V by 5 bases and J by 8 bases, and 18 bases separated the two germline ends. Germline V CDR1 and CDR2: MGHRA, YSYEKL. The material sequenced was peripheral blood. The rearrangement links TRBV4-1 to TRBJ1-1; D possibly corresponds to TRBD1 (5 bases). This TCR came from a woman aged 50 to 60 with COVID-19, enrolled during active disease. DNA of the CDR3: TGCGCCAGCAGCGAGGTCGGGGGTATATTGGAAGCTTTCTTT. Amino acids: CASSEVGGILEAFF.